Listed below are T cell receptor beta chains from one sample, sequenced in a study of shared clonotypes between healthy human individuals. Clones were sequenced by immunoSEQ multiplex PCR, and TCRdb holds only the in-frame ones, with some missing. The sample holds fewer than 850,000 clones, roughly 88% seen once. The sequenced sample was memory CD8+ T cells from PBMCs. The receptors come from a man between 18 and 35 years old in good health. Some clones in this sample may be carry-over from other donors' samples. Both conserved end residues are part of each CDR3. D genes are given only for firm matches. Clone size is shown for a subset of rows, as once, few, many or a class of expanded clone.

V	size	length	D	J	DNA	CDR3
TRBV11-2	-	15	-	TRBJ2-7	TGTGCCAGCAGCGGACCCAGGGATCCCCCCTACGAGCAGTACTTC	CASSGPRDPPYEQYF
TRBV4-1	-	15	-	TRBJ1-1	TGCGCCAGCAGCACTGCTGACAGTATAAACTTGGAAGCTTTCTTT	CASSTADSINLEAFF
TRBV9	once	16	-	TRBJ2-5	TGTGCCAGCAGCGTAGATCACGGGGTTCTTGGAGAGACCCAGTACTTC	CASSVDHGVLGETQYF
TRBV7-3	-	14	TRBD2	TRBJ2-7	TGTGCCAGCAGCCTTAGCGGGAGATCCTACGAGCAGTACTTC	CASSLSGRSYEQYF
TRBV6-1	-	13	TRBD2	TRBJ2-7	TGTGCCAGCAGCCCCCGCGGGGGGTGGGAGCAGTACTTC	CASSPRGGWEQYF
TRBV6-5	-	14	TRBD1	TRBJ2-7	TGTGCCAGCAGTGGGACAGTCAGCTCCTACGAGCAGTACTTC	CASSGTVSSYEQYF
TRBV27	once	19	-	TRBJ2-1	TGTGCCAGCAGTACAATCCACCCCTCTAGCATCTTTCCCTACAATGAGCAGTTCTTC	CASSTIHPSSIFPYNEQFF
TRBV10-1	-	17	-	TRBJ2-1	TGCGCCAGCAGTGAGCCTCAACTAGATTTGAGGGCCAATGAGCAGTTCTTC	CASSEPQLDLRANEQFF
TRBV27	-	17	TRBD2	TRBJ2-7	TGTGCCAGCAGCTTCCGTGGACTAGCGCCCCTTGGAGGCGAGCAGTACTTC	CASSFRGLAPLGGEQYF
TRBV27	-	15	-	TRBJ2-2	TGTGCCAGCAGTTTAGGCCAGCGCGGCACCGGGGAGCTGTTTTTT	CASSLGQRGTGELFF
TRBV7-8	-	13	-	TRBJ2-7	TGTGCCAGCAGCTCGGGGCTCCTCTACGAGCAGTACTTC	CASSSGLLYEQYF
TRBV7-3	-	13	-	TRBJ2-7	TGTGCCAGCAGCTTAATAGGGGGATACGAGCAGTACTTC	CASSLIGGYEQYF
TRBV15	-	13	-	TRBJ2-1	TGTGCCACCAGCAGTGTCAGGAACTATGAGCAGTTCTTC	CATSSVRNYEQFF
TRBV27	once	12	-	TRBJ2-2	TGTGCCAGCAGACCGAACACCGGGGAGCTGTTTTTT	CASRPNTGELFF
TRBV7-6	-	13	TRBD1	TRBJ1-2	TGTGCCAGCAGCTACGGGACAGGGTATGGCTACACCTTC	CASSYGTGYGYTF
TRBV29-1	once	13	-	TRBJ1-2	TGCAGCGTTCCTAAAGACGGGATCTATGGCTACACCTTC	CSVPKDGIYGYTF
TRBV6-1	-	13	-	TRBJ2-1	TGTGCCAGCAGTGAATGGACTTACAATGAGCAGTTCTTC	CASSEWTYNEQFF
TRBV9	-	15	-	TRBJ2-3	TGTGCCAGCAGCGGATGGGGGCCGTCCACAGATACGCAGTATTTT	CASSGWGPSTDTQYF
TRBV7-9	-	13	-	TRBJ1-1	TGTGCCAGCAGCGGGGTCCTGAACACTGAAGCTTTCTTT	CASSGVLNTEAFF
TRBV6-5	-	14	-	TRBJ2-1	TGTGCCAGCTACGGTCAGGATGAGAACAATGAGCAGTTCTTC	CASYGQDENNEQFF
TRBV2	-	10	-	TRBJ1-1	TGTGCCAGCAGAACGGCTGAAGCTTTCTTT	CASRTAEAFF
TRBV27	-	14	-	TRBJ2-1	TGTGCCAGCAGTTTATCTGGGCCTAAAGGTGAGCAGTTCTTC	CASSLSGPKGEQFF
TRBV30	-	12	-	TRBJ2-7	TGTGCCTATTTATTCGGGGGCCCCGAGCAGTACTTC	CAYLFGGPEQYF
TRBV9	-	15	TRBD2	TRBJ2-3	TGTGCCAGCAGTGATTCGGGGGGGAACGCAGATACGCAGTATTTT	CASSDSGGNADTQYF
TRBV28	-	14	-	TRBJ1-5	TGTGCCAGCACTGAGGGAAGAGGGAATCAGCCCCAGCATTTT	CASTEGRGNQPQHF
TRBV9	-	15	-	TRBJ2-5	TGTGCCAGCAGCGCAGGGGATGAAAACGTGGAGACCCAGTACTTC	CASSAGDENVETQYF
TRBV9	-	12	-	TRBJ2-1	TGTGCCAGCAGCGTCGACTTCAATGAGCAGTTCTTC	CASSVDFNEQFF
TRBV7-9	-	15	-	TRBJ2-7	TGTGCCAGCAGCTTAGGCACCCAGTTAACCTACGAGCAGTACTTC	CASSLGTQLTYEQYF
TRBV9	-	15	-	TRBJ2-1	TGTGCCAGCAGCGTAGTTGAGGGTTCCTACAATGAGCAGTTCTTC	CASSVVEGSYNEQFF
TRBV14	-	18	-	TRBJ1-3	TGTGCCAGCAGCCTTTCCAGACTTCCTCTGGAAACGAGAAACACCATATATTTT	CASSLSRLPLETRNTIYF
TRBV13	-	14	-	TRBJ1-5	TGTGCCAGCAGCTTAAGGGACAGCAATCAGCCCCAGCATTTT	CASSLRDSNQPQHF
TRBV19	-	13	-	TRBJ2-7	TGTGCCACCAAGGAGCGGAGCTCCTACGAGCAGTACTTC	CATKERSSYEQYF
TRBV2	few	13	-	TRBJ1-5	TGTGCCAGCAGTGCCCAGAGCAATCAGCCCCAGCATTTT	CASSAQSNQPQHF
TRBV2	-	17	TRBD2	TRBJ2-1	TGTGCCAGCCGGGGGAGACTAGCGGGAGTTTCCTACAATGAGCAGTTCTTC	CASRGRLAGVSYNEQFF
TRBV5-6	-	16	-	TRBJ2-1	TGTGCCAGCAGCTGGGGACGGCGAGTCTCCTACAATGAGCAGTTCTTC	CASSWGRRVSYNEQFF
TRBV5-1	-	15	TRBD1	TRBJ2-2	TGCGCCAGCAGCTTTGTCAGGGGGATCACCGGGGAGCTGTTTTTT	CASSFVRGITGELFF
TRBV5-1	-	14	-	TRBJ1-1	TGCGCCAGCAGCCCCTGGGGGCAGAACACTGAAGCTTTCTTT	CASSPWGQNTEAFF
TRBV7-9	once	14	-	TRBJ2-3	TGTGCCAGCAGCTTAGGACAGTCCACAGATACGCAGTATTTT	CASSLGQSTDTQYF
TRBV21-1	-	17	-	TRBJ2-7	TGTGCCAGCAGCAAAGGTGCGGGACAGCAGCATTCCTACGAGCAGTACTTC	CASSKGAGQQHSYEQYF
TRBV6-6	once	13	-	TRBJ1-1	TGTGCCAGCGGGCTAGGAGGGAACACTGAAGCTTTCTTT	CASGLGGNTEAFF
TRBV27	-	15	-	TRBJ2-5	TGTGCCAGCCGCCAGGGGGGGCTAGTCCAAGAGACCCAGTACTTC	CASRQGGLVQETQYF
TRBV9	-	14	-	TRBJ2-7	TGTGCCAGCAGCGTAGGAGAGACGCCCTACGAGCAGTACTTC	CASSVGETPYEQYF
TRBV28	once	18	TRBD2	TRBJ2-1	TGTGCCAGCAGTCCATCCTATTATAGCGGGAGGGGGTACAATGAGCAGTTCTTC	CASSPSYYSGRGYNEQFF
TRBV27	-	11	TRBD2	TRBJ2-5	TGTGTAGCGGGAGCGGGAGAGACCCAGTACTTC	CVAGAGETQYF
TRBV7-9	-	14	-	TRBJ1-1	TGTGCCAGCAGCCCCAGCCTCGGGGCCACTGAAGCTTTCTTT	CASSPSLGATEAFF